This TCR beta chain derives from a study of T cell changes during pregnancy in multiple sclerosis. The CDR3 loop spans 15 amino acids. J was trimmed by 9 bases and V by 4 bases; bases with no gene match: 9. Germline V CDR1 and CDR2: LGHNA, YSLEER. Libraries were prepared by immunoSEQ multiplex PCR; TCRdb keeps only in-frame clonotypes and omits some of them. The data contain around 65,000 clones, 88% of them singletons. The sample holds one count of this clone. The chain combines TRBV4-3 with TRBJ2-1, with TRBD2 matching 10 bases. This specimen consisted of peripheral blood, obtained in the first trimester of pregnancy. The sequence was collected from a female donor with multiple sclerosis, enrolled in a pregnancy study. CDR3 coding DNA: TGCGCCAGCAGCCTGGAGTCTAGCGGGAGTACTGAGCAGTTCTTC. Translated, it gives CASSLESSGSTEQFF.